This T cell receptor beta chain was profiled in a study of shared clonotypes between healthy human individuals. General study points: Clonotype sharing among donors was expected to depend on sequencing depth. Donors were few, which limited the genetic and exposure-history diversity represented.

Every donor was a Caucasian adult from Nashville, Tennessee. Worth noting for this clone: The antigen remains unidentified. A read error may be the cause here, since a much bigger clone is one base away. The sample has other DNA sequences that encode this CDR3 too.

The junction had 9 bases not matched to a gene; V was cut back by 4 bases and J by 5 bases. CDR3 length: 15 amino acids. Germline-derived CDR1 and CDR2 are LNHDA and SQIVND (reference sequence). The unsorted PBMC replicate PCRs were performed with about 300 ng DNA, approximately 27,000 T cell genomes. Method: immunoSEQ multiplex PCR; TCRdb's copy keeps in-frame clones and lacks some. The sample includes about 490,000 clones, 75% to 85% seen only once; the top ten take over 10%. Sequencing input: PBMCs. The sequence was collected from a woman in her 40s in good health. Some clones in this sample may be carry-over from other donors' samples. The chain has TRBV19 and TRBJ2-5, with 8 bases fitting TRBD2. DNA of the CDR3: TGTGCCAGTAGTAGTACTAGCGGCGTCCAGGAGACCCAGTACTTC. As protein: CASSSTSGVQETQYF.